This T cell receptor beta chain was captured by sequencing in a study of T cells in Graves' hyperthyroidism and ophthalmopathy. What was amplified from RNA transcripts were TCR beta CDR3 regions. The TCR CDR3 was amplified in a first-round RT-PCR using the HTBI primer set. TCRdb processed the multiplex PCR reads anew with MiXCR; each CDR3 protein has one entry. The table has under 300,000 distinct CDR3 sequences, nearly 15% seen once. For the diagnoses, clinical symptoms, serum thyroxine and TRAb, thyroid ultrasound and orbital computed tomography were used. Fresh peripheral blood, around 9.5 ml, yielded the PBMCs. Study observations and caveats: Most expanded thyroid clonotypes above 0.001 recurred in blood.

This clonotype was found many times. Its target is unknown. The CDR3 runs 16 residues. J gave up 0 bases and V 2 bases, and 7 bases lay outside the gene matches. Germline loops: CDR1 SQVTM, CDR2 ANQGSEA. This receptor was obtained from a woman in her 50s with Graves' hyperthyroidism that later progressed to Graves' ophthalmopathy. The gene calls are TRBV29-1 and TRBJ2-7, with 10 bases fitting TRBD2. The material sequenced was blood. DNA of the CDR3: TGCAGCGTTGAATTGCCGGGACTAGCGCTCTCCTACGAGCAGTACTTC. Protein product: CSVELPGLALSYEQYF.